This T cell receptor (beta chain) emerged from a study of technical replicates of blood from a handful of donors. The V segment lost 2 bases and the J segment 3 bases; nucleotides outside the gene matches: 7. The CDR3 runs to 15 residues. CDR1 and CDR2 (germline): GTSNPN, SVGIG (reference sequence). The repertoire was sequenced with immunoSEQ multiplex PCR; TCRdb's copy has only in-frame clones and lacks some. The table records some 71,000 clones, approximately 97% of them present only once. The source material was T cells isolated from PBMCs. This TCR was sampled from a human donor in good health. V and J are TRBV30 and TRBJ1-5; TRBD1 aligns across 7 bases. The DNA for the CDR3 is TGTGCCTGGAGTTCCCCCGGGACAGTCAATCAGCCCCAGCATTTT. The encoded protein is CAWSSPGTVNQPQHF.